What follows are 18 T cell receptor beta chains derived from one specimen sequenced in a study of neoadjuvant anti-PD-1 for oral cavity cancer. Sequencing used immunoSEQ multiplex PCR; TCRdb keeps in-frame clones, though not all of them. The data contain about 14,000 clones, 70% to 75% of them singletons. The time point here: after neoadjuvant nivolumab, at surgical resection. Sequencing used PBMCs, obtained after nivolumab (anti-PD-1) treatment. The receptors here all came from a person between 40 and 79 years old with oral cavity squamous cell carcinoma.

DNA of the CDR3: TGTGCCAGCAGCTTGTCCGAGACCCTATCCTATGGCTACACCTTC. Encoded protein: CASSLSETLSYGYTF. The gene calls are TRBV9 and TRBJ1-2; D is ambiguous. CDR3 length: 15 residues. Germline values: CDR1 SGDLS, CDR2 YYNGEE. Trimming took 4 bases from V and 4 from J, leaving 17 bases between them.

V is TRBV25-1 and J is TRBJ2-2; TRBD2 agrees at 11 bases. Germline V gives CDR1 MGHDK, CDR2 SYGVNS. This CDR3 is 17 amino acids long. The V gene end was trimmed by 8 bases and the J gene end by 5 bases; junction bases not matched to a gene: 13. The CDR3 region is CASGTSGSTALTGELFF. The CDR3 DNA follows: TGTGCCAGCGGAACTAGCGGGAGCACGGCCCTTACCGGGGAGCTGTTTTTT.

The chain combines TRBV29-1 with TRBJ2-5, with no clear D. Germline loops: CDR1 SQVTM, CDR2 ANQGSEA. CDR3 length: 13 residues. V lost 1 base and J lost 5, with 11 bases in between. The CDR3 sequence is CSVEGFTHETQYF. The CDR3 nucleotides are TGCAGCGTTGAAGGCTTTACCCACGAGACCCAGTACTTC.

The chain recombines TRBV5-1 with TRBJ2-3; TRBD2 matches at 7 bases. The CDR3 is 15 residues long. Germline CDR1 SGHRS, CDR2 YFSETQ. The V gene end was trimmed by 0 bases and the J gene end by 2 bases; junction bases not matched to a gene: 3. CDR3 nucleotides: TGCGCCAGCAGCTTGGAGGGGAGGGACACAGATACGCAGTATTTT. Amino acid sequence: CASSLEGRDTDTQYF.

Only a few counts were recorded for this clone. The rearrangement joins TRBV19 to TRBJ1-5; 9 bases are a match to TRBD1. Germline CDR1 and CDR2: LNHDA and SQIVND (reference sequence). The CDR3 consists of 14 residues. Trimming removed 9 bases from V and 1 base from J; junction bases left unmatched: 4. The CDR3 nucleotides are TGTGCCAGCATGGGACAGGGAAGCAATCAGCCCCAGCATTTT. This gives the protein CASMGQGSNQPQHF.

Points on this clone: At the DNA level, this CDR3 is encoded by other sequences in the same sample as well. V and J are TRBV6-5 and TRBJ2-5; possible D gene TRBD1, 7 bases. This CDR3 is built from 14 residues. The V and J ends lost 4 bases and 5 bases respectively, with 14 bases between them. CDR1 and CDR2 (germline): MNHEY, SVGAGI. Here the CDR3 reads CASSSQGGRETQYF. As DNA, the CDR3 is TGTGCCAGCAGTTCCCAGGGGGGCCGGGAGACCCAGTACTTC.

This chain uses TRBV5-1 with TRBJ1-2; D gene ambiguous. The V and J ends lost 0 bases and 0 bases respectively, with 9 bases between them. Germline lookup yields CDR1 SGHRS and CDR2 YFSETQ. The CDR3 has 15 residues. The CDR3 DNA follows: TGCGCCAGCAGCTTGGAAGGATACTCTAACTATGGCTACACCTTC. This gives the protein CASSLEGYSNYGYTF.

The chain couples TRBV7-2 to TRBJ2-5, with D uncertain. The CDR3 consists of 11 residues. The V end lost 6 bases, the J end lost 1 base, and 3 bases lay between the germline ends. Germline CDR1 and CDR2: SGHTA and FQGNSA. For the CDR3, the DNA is TGTGCCAGCAGTCCCCAAGAGACCCAGTACTTC. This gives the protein CASSPQETQYF.

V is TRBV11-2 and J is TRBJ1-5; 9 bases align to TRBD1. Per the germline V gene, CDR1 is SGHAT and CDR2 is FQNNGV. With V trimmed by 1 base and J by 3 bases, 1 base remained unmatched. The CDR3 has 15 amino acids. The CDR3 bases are TGTGCCAGCAGCTTAGGGACAGGGGTCAATCAGCCCCAGCATTTT. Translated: CASSLGTGVNQPQHF.

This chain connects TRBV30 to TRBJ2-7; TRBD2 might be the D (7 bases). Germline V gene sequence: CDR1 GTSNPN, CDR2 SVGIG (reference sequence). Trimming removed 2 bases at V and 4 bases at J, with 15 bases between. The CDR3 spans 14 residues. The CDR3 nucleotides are TGTGCCTGGAGTCTAGGGAGGGGGATGTACGAGCAGTACTTC. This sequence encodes CAWSLGRGMYEQYF. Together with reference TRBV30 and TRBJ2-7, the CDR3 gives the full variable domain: SQTIHQWPATLVQPVGSPLSLECTVEGTSNPNLYWYRQAAGRGLQLLFYSVGIGQISSEVPQNLSASRPQDRQFILSSKKLLLSDSGFYLCAWSLGRGMYEQYFGPGTRLTVT.

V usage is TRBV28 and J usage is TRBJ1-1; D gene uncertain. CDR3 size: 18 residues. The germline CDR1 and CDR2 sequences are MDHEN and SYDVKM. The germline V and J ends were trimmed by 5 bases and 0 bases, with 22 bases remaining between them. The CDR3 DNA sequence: TGTGCCAGCAGTACCACCGTGGGGTTACAACTCATGAACACTGAAGCTTTCTTT. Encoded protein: CASSTTVGLQLMNTEAFF.

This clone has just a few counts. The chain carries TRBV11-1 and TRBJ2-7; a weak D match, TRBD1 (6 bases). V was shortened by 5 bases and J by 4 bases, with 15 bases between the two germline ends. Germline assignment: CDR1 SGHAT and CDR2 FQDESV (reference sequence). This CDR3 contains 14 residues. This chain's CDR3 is CASSLVGTMYEQYF. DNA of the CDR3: TGTGCCAGCAGCCTCGTGGGGACAATGTACGAGCAGTACTTC.

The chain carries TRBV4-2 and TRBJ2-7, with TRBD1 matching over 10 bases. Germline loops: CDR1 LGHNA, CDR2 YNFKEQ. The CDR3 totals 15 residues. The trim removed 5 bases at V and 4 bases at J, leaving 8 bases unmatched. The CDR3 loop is CASSSRGQGKYEQYF. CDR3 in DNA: TGTGCCAGCAGCTCCCGGGGACAGGGGAAATACGAGCAGTACTTC.

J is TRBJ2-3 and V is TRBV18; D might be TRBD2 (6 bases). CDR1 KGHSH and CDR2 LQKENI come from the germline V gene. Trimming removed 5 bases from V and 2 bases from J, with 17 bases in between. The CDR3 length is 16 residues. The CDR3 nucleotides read TGTGCCAGCTCATCACAAAGCGGGCCCGTCACAGATACGCAGTATTTT. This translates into CASSSQSGPVTDTQYF. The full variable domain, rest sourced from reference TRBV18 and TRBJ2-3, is NAGVMQNPRHLVRRRGQEARLRCSPMKGHSHVYWYRQLPEEGLKFMVYLQKENIIDESGMPKERFSAEFPKEGPSILRIQQVVRGDSAAYFCASSSQSGPVTDTQYFGPGTRLTVL.

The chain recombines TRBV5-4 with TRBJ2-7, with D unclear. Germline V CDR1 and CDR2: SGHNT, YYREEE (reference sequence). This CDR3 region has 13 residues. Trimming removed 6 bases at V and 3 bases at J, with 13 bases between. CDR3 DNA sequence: TGTGCCAGCATCCCGGAAGGCCACTACGAGCAGTACTTC. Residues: CASIPEGHYEQYF. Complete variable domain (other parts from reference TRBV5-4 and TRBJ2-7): ETGVTQSPTHLIKTRGQQVTLRCSSQSGHNTVSWYQQALGQGPQFIFQYYREEENGRGNFPPRFSGLQFPNYSSELNVNALELDDSALYLCASIPEGHYEQYFGPGTRLTVT.

CDR3 nucleotide sequence: TGTGCCAGCACGACCTTCTTTCCGTACAATGAGCAGTTCTTC. Its translation is CASTTFFPYNEQFF. The rearrangement joins TRBV5-6 to TRBJ2-1; D uncertain. This CDR3 spans 14 amino acids. Germline V gene sequence: CDR1 SGHDT, CDR2 YYEEEE. Trimming stripped 6 bases from V and 4 bases from J, with 14 bases between.

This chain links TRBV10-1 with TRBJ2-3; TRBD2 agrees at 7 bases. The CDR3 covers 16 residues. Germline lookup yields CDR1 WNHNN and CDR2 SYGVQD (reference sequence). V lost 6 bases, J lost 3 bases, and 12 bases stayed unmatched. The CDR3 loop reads CASSPGASGETDTQYF. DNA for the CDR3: TGCGCCAGCAGCCCCGGGGCTAGCGGAGAAACAGATACGCAGTATTTT.

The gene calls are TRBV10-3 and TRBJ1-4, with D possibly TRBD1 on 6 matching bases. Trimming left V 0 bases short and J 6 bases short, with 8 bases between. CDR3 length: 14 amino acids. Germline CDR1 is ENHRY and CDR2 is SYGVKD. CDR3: CAISESGGDEKLFF. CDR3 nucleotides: TGTGCCATCAGTGAGTCCGGGGGCGATGAAAAACTGTTTTTT.